Each of the 2 T cell receptor beta chains below was sequenced from the same sample in a study of blood T cell repertoires in COVID-19. Using immunoSEQ multiplex PCR, the repertoire was profiled, and TCRdb retains in-frame clones only, with some absent. The repertoire holds some 210,000 clones, with approximately 78% as singletons. What was sequenced was PBMCs or T cells enriched from blood (not recorded which). The receptors here all came from a middle-aged man who had recovered from COVID-19.

The chain couples TRBV18 to TRBJ2-1; 12 bases match TRBD1. This CDR3 has 15 residues. CDR1 is KGHSH and CDR2 is LQKENI in the germline V gene. V lost 0 bases and J lost 10; bases outside the gene matches: 4. The CDR3 DNA reads TGTGCCAGCTCACCACCGGGACAGGGGGCTGAGGAGCAGTTCTTC. Protein sequence: CASSPPGQGAEEQFF.

This clone was counted a single time. This rearrangement joins TRBV27 to TRBJ2-7; 7 bases fit TRBD1. The length of the CDR3 is 17 residues. The germline gives CDR1 MNHEY, CDR2 SMNVEV (reference sequence). V lost 6 bases, J lost 0 bases, and 14 bases stayed unmatched. The CDR3 nucleotides read TGTGCCAGCAGCTTAAAATGGGCCTGGGACAGCTCCTACGAGCAGTACTTC. Its translation: CASSLKWAWDSSYEQYF.